This T cell receptor beta chain is drawn from a study of blood T cell repertoires in COVID-19. Original handling: How many nucleated cells were present was estimated from reference gene primer amplification. Sequenced by immunoSEQ multiplex PCR; TCRdb stores in-frame clones only, minus some. The V and J calls and the clone size are those of that table, but D and trimming were determined from the DNA. The sample lists about 180,000 clones; 87% were seen once. Germline loops: CDR1 SGHRS, CDR2 YFSETQ. Trimming took 4 bases from V and 1 from J; bases not matched to a gene: 3. The CDR3 contains 16 residues.

The chain has TRBV5-1 and TRBJ2-3, with 13 bases aligning to TRBD2. The TCR originated in a man in his forties or fifties with active or convalescent COVID-19. Sequencing was done on a sample of peripheral blood. CDR3 coding DNA: TGCGCCAGCAGCCCCGGACTAGCGGGGGGCACAGATACGCAGTATTTT. It yields the protein CASSPGLAGGTDTQYF.